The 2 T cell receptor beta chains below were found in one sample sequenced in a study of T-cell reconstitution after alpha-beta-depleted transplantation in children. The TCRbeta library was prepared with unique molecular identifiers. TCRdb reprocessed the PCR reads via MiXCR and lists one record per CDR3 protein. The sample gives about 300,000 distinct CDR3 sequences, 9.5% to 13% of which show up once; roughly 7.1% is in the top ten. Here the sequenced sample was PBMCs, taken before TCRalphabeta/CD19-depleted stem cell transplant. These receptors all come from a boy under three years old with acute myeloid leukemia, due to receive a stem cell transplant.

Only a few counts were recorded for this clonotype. DNA for the CDR3: TGTGCCAGCAGTTTATTCGGGGTTGGGGCCCAGCATTTT. Encoded protein: CASSLFGVGAQHF. V is TRBV12-3 or TRBV12-4 and J is TRBJ1-5; D remains ambiguous. Between the trimmed V and J ends, which lost 2 bases and 11 bases, there was a span of 13 bases. The length of the CDR3 is 13 residues.

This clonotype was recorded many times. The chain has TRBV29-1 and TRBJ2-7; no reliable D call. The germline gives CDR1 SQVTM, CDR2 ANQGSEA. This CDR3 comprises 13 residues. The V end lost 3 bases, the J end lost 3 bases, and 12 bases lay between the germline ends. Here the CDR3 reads CSVEVNGSYEQYF. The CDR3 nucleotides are TGCAGCGTTGAGGTAAACGGAAGCTACGAGCAGTACTTC.